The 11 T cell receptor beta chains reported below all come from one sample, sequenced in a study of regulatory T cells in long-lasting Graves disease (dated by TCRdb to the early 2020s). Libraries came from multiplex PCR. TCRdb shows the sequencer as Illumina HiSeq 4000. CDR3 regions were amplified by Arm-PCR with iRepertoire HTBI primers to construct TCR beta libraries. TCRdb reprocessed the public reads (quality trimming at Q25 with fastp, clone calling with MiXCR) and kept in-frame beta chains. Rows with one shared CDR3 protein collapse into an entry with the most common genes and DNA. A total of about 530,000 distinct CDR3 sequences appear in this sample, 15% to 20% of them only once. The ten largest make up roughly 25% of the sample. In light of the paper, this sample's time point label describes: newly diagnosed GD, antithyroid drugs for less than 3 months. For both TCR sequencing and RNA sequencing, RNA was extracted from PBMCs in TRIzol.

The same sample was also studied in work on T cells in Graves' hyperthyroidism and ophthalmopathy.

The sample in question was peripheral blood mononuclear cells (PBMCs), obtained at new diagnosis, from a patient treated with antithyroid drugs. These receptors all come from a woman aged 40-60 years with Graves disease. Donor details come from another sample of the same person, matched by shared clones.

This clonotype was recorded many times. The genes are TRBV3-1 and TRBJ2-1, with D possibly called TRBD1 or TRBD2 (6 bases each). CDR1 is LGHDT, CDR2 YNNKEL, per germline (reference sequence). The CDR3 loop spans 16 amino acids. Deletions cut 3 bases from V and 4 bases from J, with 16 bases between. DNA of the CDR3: TGTGCCAGCAGCCATGGGGGGACAAAAATTTACAATGAGCAGTTCTTC. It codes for CASSHGGTKIYNEQFF.

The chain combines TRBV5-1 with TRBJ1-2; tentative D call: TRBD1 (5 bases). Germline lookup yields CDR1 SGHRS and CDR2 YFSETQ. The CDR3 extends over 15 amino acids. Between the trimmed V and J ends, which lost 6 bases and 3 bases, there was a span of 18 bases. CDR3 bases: TGCGCCAGCACCGAATATGGTACAGGACACTATGGCTACACCTTC. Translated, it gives CASTEYGTGHYGYTF.

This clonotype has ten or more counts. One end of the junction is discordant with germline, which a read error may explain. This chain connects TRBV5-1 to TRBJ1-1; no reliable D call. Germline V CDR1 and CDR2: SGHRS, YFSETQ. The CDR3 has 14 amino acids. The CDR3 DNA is TGTGCCAGCAGCTTAGTTGTGGGTGGTACTGAAGCTTTCTTT. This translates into CASSLVVGGTEAFF. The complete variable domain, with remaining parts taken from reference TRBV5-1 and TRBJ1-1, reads KAGVTQTPRYLIKTRGQQVTLSCSPISGHRSVSWYQQTPGQGLQFLFEYFSETQRNKGNFPGRFSGRQFSNSRSEMNVSTLELGDSALYLCASSLVVGGTEAFFGQGTRLTVV.

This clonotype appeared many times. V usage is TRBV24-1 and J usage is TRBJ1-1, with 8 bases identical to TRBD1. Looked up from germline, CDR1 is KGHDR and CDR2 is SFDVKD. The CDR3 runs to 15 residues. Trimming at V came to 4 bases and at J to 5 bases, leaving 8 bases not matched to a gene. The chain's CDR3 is CATSESTGGLTEAFF. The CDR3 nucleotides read TGTGCCACCAGTGAATCTACAGGGGGTTTGACTGAAGCTTTCTTT.

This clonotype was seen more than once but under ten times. This CDR3 reads CASSLKGSLTTGELFF. CDR3 in DNA: TGTGCCAGCAGCTTAAAGGGCTCGTTGACCACCGGGGAGCTGTTTTTT. The V and J genes are TRBV7-8 and TRBJ2-2; no clear D. V was shortened by 2 bases and J by 4 bases, with 14 bases between the two germline ends. The CDR3 has 16 residues. CDR1 and CDR2 (germline): SGHVS, FQNEAQ.

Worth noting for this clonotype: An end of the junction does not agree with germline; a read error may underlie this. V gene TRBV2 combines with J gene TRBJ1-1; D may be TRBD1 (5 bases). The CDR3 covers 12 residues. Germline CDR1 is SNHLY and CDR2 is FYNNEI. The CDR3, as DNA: TGTGCCAGCTTGCCGGGGCACACTGAAGCTCTCTTT. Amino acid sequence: CASLPGHTEALF.

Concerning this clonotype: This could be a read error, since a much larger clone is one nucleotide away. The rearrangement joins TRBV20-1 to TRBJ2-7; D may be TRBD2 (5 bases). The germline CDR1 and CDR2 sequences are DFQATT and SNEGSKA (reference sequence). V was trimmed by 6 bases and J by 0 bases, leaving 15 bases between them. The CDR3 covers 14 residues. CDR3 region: CSALPGECSYEQYF. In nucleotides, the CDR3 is TGCAGTGCCCTCCCCGGGGAGTGCTCCTACGAGCAGTACTTC.

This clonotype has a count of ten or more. The CDR3 nucleotides are TGTGCCAGCAGAACGGGGGGGGGAGAAGAGACCCAGTACTTC. Residues: CASRTGGGEETQYF. The V call is TRBV11-2, the J call TRBJ2-5, with 8 bases fitting TRBD2. The V gene's germline CDR1 is SGHAT and CDR2 FQNNGV. V shed 6 bases, J shed 3 bases, and the junction held 6 bases outside the gene matches. The CDR3 has 14 amino acids.

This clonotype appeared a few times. Written as DNA, the CDR3 is TGTGCCATCAGTGAGAGTCCCGGGAATGGAAACACCATATATTTT. Encoded protein: CAISESPGNGNTIYF. V usage is TRBV10-3 and J usage is TRBJ1-3; D is ambiguous. CDR3 length equals 15 residues. Germline-derived CDR1 and CDR2 are ENHRY and SYGVKD. Between the trimmed V and J ends, which lost 2 bases and 3 bases, there was a span of 11 bases.

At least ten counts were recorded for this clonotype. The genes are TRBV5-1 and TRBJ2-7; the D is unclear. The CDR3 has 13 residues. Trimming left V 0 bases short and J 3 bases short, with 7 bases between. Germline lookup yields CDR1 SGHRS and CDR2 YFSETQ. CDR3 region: CASSLAQRYEQYF. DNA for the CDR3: TGCGCCAGCAGCTTGGCCCAGCGCTACGAGCAGTACTTC.

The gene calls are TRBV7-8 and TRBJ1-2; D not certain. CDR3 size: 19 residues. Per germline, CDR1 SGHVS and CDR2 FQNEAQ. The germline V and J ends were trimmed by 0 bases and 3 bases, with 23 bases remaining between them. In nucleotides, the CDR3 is TGTGCCAGCAGCTTAGCGCGTGATTTGACGACCCGGTTCCACTATGGCTACACCTTC. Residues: CASSLARDLTTRFHYGYTF.